The clone carrying this T cell receptor (beta chain) was seen a single time. This sample is drawn from a study of blood T cell repertoires in COVID-19. Study-wide background: T cells, B-cell-depleted T cells, or PBMCs supplied cDNA or gDNA.

CDR3 length equals 14 residues. V dropped 7 bases and J dropped 3; count of bases not matched to a gene: 5. Germline values: CDR1 MNHEY, CDR2 SVGAGI. Assay used: immunoSEQ multiplex PCR; TCRdb lists only in-frame clones, some missing. The data contain roughly 430,000 clones, approximately 86% of them singletons. Cohort placement rested on clinical history that participants reported themselves. This chain uses TRBV6-5 with TRBJ1-1; 10 nucleotides agree with TRBD1. The source is a woman between 35 and 50 years old with acute COVID-19. Sequencing was carried out using PBMCs or T cells enriched from blood (not recorded which). The CDR3 sequence is CASTTDRGDTEAFF. In DNA, the CDR3 is TGTGCCAGCACCACGGACAGGGGGGACACTGAAGCTTTCTTT.